The rows below give T cell receptor beta chains drawn from one sample of a study of post-analysis software for immune sequencing data. TCRdb analysed the PCR reads with MiXCR anew, one entry per CDR3 protein. The sample holds hundreds of thousands of distinct CDR3 sequences, 30% seen once. Sequencing input: blood. Receptor source: a girl aged 5-17 years with multiple sclerosis. CDR3s include the opening cysteine and the closing phenylalanine or tryptophan. D genes are given only for firm matches.

cdr3_aa: CSARIISNTGELFF
d_call: .
v_call: TRBV20-1
j_call: TRBJ2-2

cdr3_aa: CASSASGLTDTQYF
d_call: .
v_call: TRBV2
j_call: TRBJ2-3

cdr3_aa: CALGGGAGETQYF
d_call: .
v_call: TRBV2
j_call: TRBJ2-5

cdr3_aa: CSARDGVAGVNEQFF
d_call: TRBD2
v_call: TRBV20-1
j_call: TRBJ2-1

cdr3_aa: CSVGKGPDSPLHF
d_call: .
v_call: TRBV29-1
j_call: TRBJ1-6

cdr3_aa: CASSVGGSTNIQYF
d_call: TRBD2
v_call: TRBV9
j_call: TRBJ2-4

cdr3_aa: CSVGRDGTDTQYF
d_call: .
v_call: TRBV20-1
j_call: TRBJ2-3

cdr3_aa: CASSLAMGEQFF
d_call: .
v_call: TRBV7-2
j_call: TRBJ2-1

cdr3_aa: CASSLAGVVEQYF
d_call: .
v_call: TRBV7-2
j_call: TRBJ2-7

cdr3_aa: CSARPRVYEQYF
d_call: .
v_call: TRBV20-1
j_call: TRBJ2-7

cdr3_aa: CASSFARVGGGSYEQYF
d_call: .
v_call: TRBV6-2/TRBV6-3
j_call: TRBJ2-7

cdr3_aa: CASSHPLGGGADRAHSYNEQFF
d_call: .
v_call: TRBV11-1
j_call: TRBJ2-1

cdr3_aa: CASSPGIATDTQYF
d_call: .
v_call: TRBV5-1
j_call: TRBJ2-3

cdr3_aa: CSVQGWNQPQHF
d_call: TRBD1
v_call: TRBV29-1
j_call: TRBJ1-5

cdr3_aa: CASSLEFSSPLHF
d_call: .
v_call: TRBV7-2
j_call: TRBJ1-6

cdr3_aa: CASSLTGGVNQPQHF
d_call: TRBD1
v_call: TRBV7-8
j_call: TRBJ1-5

cdr3_aa: CATSRVVGGETQYF
d_call: .
v_call: TRBV15
j_call: TRBJ2-5

cdr3_aa: CSAPQGRGVVDTQYF
d_call: .
v_call: TRBV20-1
j_call: TRBJ2-3

cdr3_aa: CATSDGWGLGNEQFF
d_call: .
v_call: TRBV24-1
j_call: TRBJ2-1

cdr3_aa: CASTAGAGNSPLHF
d_call: .
v_call: TRBV12-3/TRBV12-4
j_call: TRBJ1-6

cdr3_aa: CASSSDRGPYGYTF
d_call: TRBD1
v_call: TRBV7-2
j_call: TRBJ1-2

cdr3_aa: CASLSGGYSNEQFF
d_call: TRBD1
v_call: TRBV2
j_call: TRBJ2-1

cdr3_aa: CASSYGQGPGDEQFF
d_call: TRBD1
v_call: TRBV6-6
j_call: TRBJ2-1

cdr3_aa: CASSSGLRNGYTF
d_call: .
v_call: TRBV5-5
j_call: TRBJ1-2

cdr3_aa: CSARTGGEKRFF
d_call: TRBD1
v_call: TRBV20-1
j_call: TRBJ1-4

cdr3_aa: CASSPKDGLSTDTQYF
d_call: .
v_call: TRBV11-2
j_call: TRBJ2-3

cdr3_aa: CASSGDRRIQETQYF
d_call: TRBD1
v_call: TRBV2
j_call: .

cdr3_aa: CSVGGQDWTYEQYF
d_call: TRBD1
v_call: TRBV29-1
j_call: TRBJ2-7

cdr3_aa: CASSLTGLATYEQYF
d_call: TRBD2
v_call: TRBV7-2
j_call: TRBJ2-7

cdr3_aa: CSAPLARDTEAFF
d_call: .
v_call: TRBV20-1
j_call: TRBJ1-1

cdr3_aa: CASSATSSAVNEQFF
d_call: .
v_call: TRBV5-5
j_call: TRBJ2-1

cdr3_aa: CASSFFFHEQYF
d_call: .
v_call: TRBV28
j_call: TRBJ2-7

cdr3_aa: CASRSASGVRETQYF
d_call: TRBD2
v_call: TRBV27
j_call: TRBJ2-5

cdr3_aa: CASSRTGLAGYTGELFF
d_call: TRBD2
v_call: TRBV5-1
j_call: TRBJ2-2

cdr3_aa: CASTPRGSSNQPQHF
d_call: .
v_call: TRBV7-9
j_call: TRBJ1-5

cdr3_aa: CASRFLGTGGDEQFF
d_call: TRBD1
v_call: TRBV12-3/TRBV12-4
j_call: TRBJ2-1

cdr3_aa: CASSKSIFGASVSTDTQYF
d_call: .
v_call: TRBV6-1
j_call: TRBJ2-3

cdr3_aa: CSARPGLAGGRVLSTDTQYF
d_call: TRBD2
v_call: TRBV20-1
j_call: TRBJ2-3

cdr3_aa: CASSRTENTGELFF
d_call: .
v_call: TRBV11-2
j_call: TRBJ2-2

cdr3_aa: CASSPLAGSSTQETQYF
d_call: TRBD2
v_call: TRBV18
j_call: TRBJ2-5

cdr3_aa: CASTWTGRDTEAFF
d_call: TRBD1
v_call: TRBV5-1
j_call: TRBJ1-1

cdr3_aa: CASTELKEGQGLAKNIQYF
d_call: TRBD1
v_call: TRBV27
j_call: TRBJ2-4

cdr3_aa: CASSLGQGRWTDTQYF
d_call: TRBD1
v_call: TRBV3-1
j_call: TRBJ2-3

cdr3_aa: CATSGNGRGRNTGELFF
d_call: .
v_call: TRBV15
j_call: TRBJ2-2

cdr3_aa: CASRLQGGYGYTF
d_call: TRBD1
v_call: TRBV12-3/TRBV12-4
j_call: TRBJ1-2

cdr3_aa: CASSIPGTGYGYTF
d_call: TRBD1
v_call: TRBV9
j_call: TRBJ1-2

cdr3_aa: CASSPPGDWETQYF
d_call: .
v_call: TRBV7-2
j_call: TRBJ2-5

cdr3_aa: CASSERTLGTSFYEQYF
d_call: TRBD2
v_call: TRBV6-1
j_call: TRBJ2-7

cdr3_aa: CASSLDQYRGEKLFF
d_call: .
v_call: TRBV5-1
j_call: TRBJ1-4

cdr3_aa: CASSGISGTKETQYF
d_call: TRBD2
v_call: TRBV2
j_call: TRBJ2-5